What follows are 22 T cell receptor beta chains derived from one specimen sequenced in a study of T cells in Graves' hyperthyroidism and ophthalmopathy. Regions amplified from RNA transcripts were the TCR beta CDR3 regions. The HTBI primer set served for first-round RT-PCR of the TCR CDR3. TCRdb used MiXCR to reprocess the multiplex PCR reads, holding one entry per CDR3 protein. The repertoire holds around 570,000 distinct CDR3 sequences, with approximately 20% as singletons. Sequenced sample: blood. These receptor sequences come from a man between 35 and 55 years old with Graves' ophthalmopathy.

This chain uses TRBV9 with TRBJ2-6; possible D gene TRBD2, 7 bases. This CDR3 has 17 residues. Germline CDR1 reads SGDLS; CDR2 reads YYNGEE. V lost 3 bases to trimming and J lost 1 base, with 14 bases between them. The CDR3, as DNA: TGTGCCAGCAGCGAGGGGGGAGGGAGTTCTGGGGCCAACGTCCTGACTTTC. Translation: CASSEGGGSSGANVLTF. Looking up the rest from reference TRBV9 and TRBJ2-6 gives the full variable domain: DSGVTQTPKHLITATGQRVTLRCSPRSGDLSVYWYQQSLDQGLQFLIQYYNGEERAKGNILERFSAQQFPDLHSELNLSSLELGDSALYFCASSEGGGSSGANVLTFGAGSRLTVL.

This clonotype was seen a few times. J is TRBJ1-3 and V is TRBV30; D remains ambiguous. Germline-derived CDR1 and CDR2 are GTSNPN and SVGIG (reference sequence). V lost 3 bases, J lost 0 bases, and 6 bases lay in between. CDR3 length: 13 amino acids. The CDR3 loop is CAWRLYSGNTIYF. Here the CDR3 DNA reads TGTGCCTGGAGGTTATACTCTGGAAACACCATATATTTT.

In its sample, this clonotype was seen many times. The chain links TRBV30 to TRBJ1-1, with D tentatively TRBD1 (5 bases). The CDR3 consists of 14 residues. The germline V gene encodes CDR1 GTSNPN and CDR2 SVGIG (reference sequence). Trimming shortened V by 6 bases and J by 0 bases, and 14 bases separated the two germline ends. CDR3 nucleotides: TGTGCCTGTAGCCACCCAGGGATGAACACTGAAGCTTTCTTT. Its protein product is CACSHPGMNTEAFF.

This clonotype was detected a few times. CDR3 coding DNA: TGCAGCGTTGAAGAACACCAAGGTCAGCCCCAGCATTTT. Amino acid sequence: CSVEEHQGQPQHF. The chain recombines TRBV29-1 with TRBJ1-5, with D unclear. This CDR3 spans 13 amino acids. The germline gives CDR1 SQVTM, CDR2 ANQGSEA. Trimming stripped 0 bases from V and 6 bases from J, with 9 bases between.

This chain joins TRBV24-1 and TRBJ2-1; tentative D call: TRBD2 (6 bases). With 5 bases removed from V and 2 bases from J, the gap between germline ends came to 6 bases. CDR1 KGHDR and CDR2 SFDVKD come from the germline V gene. This CDR3 comprises 13 residues. The CDR3 DNA reads as TGTGCCACCAGTGGGGGGGCCTACAATGAGCAGTTCTTC. Amino acids: CATSGGAYNEQFF.

This clonotype was seen many times. The rearrangement uses TRBV3-1 and TRBJ2-7; D gene unclear. Germline V gene sequence: CDR1 LGHDT, CDR2 YNNKEL (reference sequence). This CDR3 has 12 residues. The V end was cut by 3 bases, the J end by 3 bases, with 6 bases between. As DNA, the CDR3 is TGTGCCAGCAGCCACGGTCTCTACGAGCAGTACTTC. Translated: CASSHGLYEQYF.

V gene TRBV2 combines with J gene TRBJ2-7, with 7 bases fitting TRBD2. Trimming at V came to 8 bases and at J to 6 bases, leaving 16 bases not matched to a gene. Germline CDR1 reads SNHLY; CDR2 reads FYNNEI. The CDR3 runs to 15 residues. The CDR3 spells CASEKFGGRALEQYF. CDR3 sequence (DNA): TGTGCCAGCGAAAAGTTTGGGGGGAGGGCCCTCGAGCAGTACTTC.

Ten or more counts support this clonotype. The V and J genes are TRBV12-3 or TRBV12-4 and TRBJ1-2, with TRBD1 matching 8 bases. V dropped 3 bases and J dropped 5; count of bases not matched to a gene: 5. This CDR3 is 14 amino acids long. The CDR3 loop is CASSFRTGPYGYTF. The CDR3 DNA reads as TGTGCCAGCAGTTTTCGGACAGGGCCATATGGCTACACCTTC.

This clonotype showed up many times. The chain recombines TRBV12-3 or TRBV12-4 with TRBJ2-7, with 10 bases aligning to TRBD2. The CDR3 is 14 amino acids. With 6 bases clipped from V and 4 bases from J, the junction kept 6 bases outside the gene matches. CDR3 region: CASRSGRAPYEQYF. The CDR3 bases are TGTGCCAGCAGGAGCGGGAGGGCCCCATACGAGCAGTACTTC.

The chain joins TRBV6-1 to TRBJ1-2, with TRBD1 matching 8 bases. With V trimmed by 6 bases and J by 8 bases, 14 bases remained unmatched. The CDR3 has 15 residues. Germline CDR1 is MNHNS and CDR2 is SASEGT. CDR3 region: CASSAGTGWNAGYTF. The CDR3 DNA sequence: TGTGCCAGCAGCGCCGGGACAGGTTGGAACGCAGGCTACACCTTC.

This chain joins TRBV6-2 or TRBV6-3 and TRBJ1-3; 7 nucleotides match TRBD1. Per germline, CDR1 MNHEY and CDR2 SVGEGT. CDR3 length equals 15 residues. J was trimmed by 0 bases and V by 6 bases; bases with no gene match: 5. The CDR3 sequence: CASRVRDSSGNTIYF. In DNA form, the CDR3 reads TGTGCCAGCAGAGTCCGGGACAGCTCTGGAAACACCATATATTTT.

The V call is TRBV5-4, the J call TRBJ2-1, with D perhaps TRBD1 (6 bases). Deletions cut 4 bases from V and 1 base from J, with 12 bases between. Germline V gives CDR1 SGHNT, CDR2 YYREEE (reference sequence). CDR3 length: 15 amino acids. CDR3 DNA: TGTGCCAGCAGCCGGGACAAAGTTTCCTACAATGAGCAGTTCTTC. This sequence encodes CASSRDKVSYNEQFF.

V gene TRBV28 combines with J gene TRBJ2-1; 9 bases agree with TRBD2. This CDR3 comprises 15 residues. V trimming: 6 bases; J trimming: 7 bases; junction bases outside the gene matches: 10. Per the germline V gene, CDR1 is MDHEN and CDR2 is SYDVKM. The CDR3 DNA follows: TGTGCCAGCAGCTCGCCGGCGGGAGGGCGGAATGAGCAGTTCTTC. It codes for CASSSPAGGRNEQFF.

The sample holds a few counts of this clonotype. The V and J genes are TRBV6-1 and TRBJ2-7; no firm D call. Germline V gene sequence: CDR1 MNHNS, CDR2 SASEGT. The CDR3 runs to 15 residues. The ends were cut back, 6 bases at V and 3 bases at J, with 18 bases in the middle. The CDR3 loop is CASRERSPQNYEQYF. CDR3 DNA: TGTGCCAGCAGGGAAAGGAGTCCCCAAAACTACGAGCAGTACTTC.

This clonotype has ten or more counts. This chain uses TRBV11-2 with TRBJ2-3; D is unresolved. The V gene lost 3 bases and the J gene lost 5 bases, with 6 bases spanning the gap. This CDR3 comprises 12 residues. Germline CDR1 SGHAT, CDR2 FQNNGV. The CDR3 sequence: CASSFSLDTQYF. CDR3 nucleotide sequence: TGTGCCAGCAGCTTCAGCTTAGATACGCAGTATTTT. The full variable domain, rest sourced from reference TRBV11-2 and TRBJ2-3, is EAGVAQSPRYKIIEKRQSVAFWCNPISGHATLYWYQQILGQGPKLLIQFQNNGVVDDSQLPKDRFSAERLKGVDSTLKIQPAKLEDSAVYLCASSFSLDTQYFGPGTRLTVL.

V gene TRBV7-2 combines with J gene TRBJ2-1, with 8 bases aligning to TRBD2. Per germline, CDR1 SGHTA and CDR2 FQGNSA. CDR3 length: 16 amino acids. V was pared by 2 bases and J by 4 bases, with 7 bases of the junction left unmatched. The DNA for the CDR3 is TGTGCCAGCAGCTTAACCACTAGCGGAGTATACAATGAGCAGTTCTTC. It is translated as CASSLTTSGVYNEQFF.

This clonotype appeared a few times. The rearrangement joins TRBV28 to TRBJ2-2; 10 bases align to TRBD2. Per germline, CDR1 MDHEN and CDR2 SYDVKM. V was pared by 8 bases and J by 5 bases, with 14 bases of the junction left unmatched. This CDR3 comprises 17 residues. The CDR3 sequence is CASEGPTAGGKTGELFF. For the CDR3, the DNA is TGTGCCAGCGAAGGCCCCACAGCGGGAGGGAAGACCGGGGAGCTGTTTTTT.

This clonotype has just a few counts. V gene TRBV10-3 combines with J gene TRBJ2-1; 7 bases are shared with TRBD2. J was trimmed by 8 bases and V by 6 bases; bases with no gene match: 7. This CDR3 has 13 residues. The V gene's germline CDR1 is ENHRY and CDR2 SYGVKD. CDR3 region: CAIRGGREDEQFF. As DNA, the CDR3 is TGTGCCATCAGAGGCGGGAGAGAAGATGAGCAGTTCTTC.

This clonotype was seen only a few times. The CDR3 region is CASSHASGGTEAFF. Here the CDR3 DNA reads TGTGCCAGCAGCCACGCGTCGGGAGGAACTGAAGCTTTCTTT. The chain employs TRBV3-1 and TRBJ1-1, with D unresolved. This CDR3 spans 14 amino acids. Germline CDR1 reads LGHDT; CDR2 reads YNNKEL (reference sequence). V shed 3 bases and J shed 5 bases, with 13 bases lying between them.

Comments on this clonotype: Compared with germline, one end of the junction differs, possibly owing to a read error. V usage is TRBV4-1 and J usage is TRBJ2-7; D tentatively reads TRBD1 or TRBD2 (5 bases each). The CDR3 is 13 residues long. CDR1 and CDR2 from the germline V gene are MGHRA and YSYEKL. The CDR3 nucleotides are TGCGCCAGCAGCCAGCCCTGGGACGCCGAGAAGTACTTC. The encoded protein is CASSQPWDAEKYF.

The gene calls are TRBV2 and TRBJ1-6, with 9 positions matching TRBD1. The CDR3 consists of 16 residues. The germline V gene encodes CDR1 SNHLY and CDR2 FYNNEI. Trimming at V came to 6 bases and at J to 7 bases, leaving 10 bases not matched to a gene. The CDR3 region is CASSESGQGRNSPLHF. The CDR3 DNA reads TGTGCCAGCAGCGAGTCGGGACAGGGACGGAATTCACCCCTCCACTTT.

The gene calls are TRBV5-1 and TRBJ1-1; possibly TRBD1 for D (5 bases). Germline CDR1 reads SGHRS; CDR2 reads YFSETQ. This CDR3 is 16 amino acids long. Trimming pared 4 bases from V and 1 base from J, leaving 17 bases between. In DNA, the CDR3 is TGCGCCAGCAGCCCCTGGGGGGATGGCGCGAACACTGAAGCTTTCTTT. Protein product: CASSPWGDGANTEAFF.